What follows is one T cell receptor beta chain and its context. Its antigen remains unidentified. Nothing much larger sits one base from this clone, and base qualities are not available. CDR1 and CDR2, per the germline V gene, are SGHDN and FVKESK. From the cysteine up to the phenylalanine, the CDR3 has a length of 15 residues. The kept DNA is CDR3 alone, 45 bases in frame from the first base. V and J are truncated by 0 bases and 1 base respectively, leaving an intervening sequence of 10 bases. These data come from a study of naive and memory T cell subsets (dated by TCRdb to about 2017). Concerning the study at large: Sorted naive and memory T cell subsets from peripheral blood were analyzed in the study using a UMI-based, open-source pipeline for TCR alpha and beta sequencing. The functional CMV T cell responses agreed completely with IgG serology results. RNA was DNase-treated and reverse transcribed with TCR constant-region primers, mostly using SuperScript III. Paper-wide results and their limitations: TCR abundance followed a power law whose exponent differed between naive and memory subsets but was consistent across the three individuals. No ground truth was available to validate the repertoire findings for the naive and memory subsets. A few larger clonotypes were found in naive repertoires, especially CD8, and these larger clonotypes were possibly memory cells re-expressing CD45RA. In both CD4 and CD8 cells, the Gini index increased while Shannon and inverse Simpson diversity decreased from naive through CM, EM and EMRA. A clonotype was defined as a single alpha or beta chain sequence rather than as a paired alpha/beta receptor. RNA-based TCR counts may be affected by expression changes linked to T cell activation and differentiation. After error correction, only a single occurrence was seen for over 85% of naive TCR sequences, so much steeper abundance distributions were produced than in memory subsets.

TCR alpha and beta chain libraries were amplified separately from the second PCR step onward. Donor CMV status was determined by IFNgamma production from CD4+ T cells after overnight stimulation of fresh PBMCs with CMV viral lysate. Using Miltenyi beads, CD4 T cells were first positively selected, and CD8 T cells were then positively selected from the CD4-negative fraction. Cells stained for CD3, CD4, CD8, CD45RA, CD27 and a live/dead dye were sorted on a BD Aria II into four subsets by CD45RA and CD27. Blood was obtained from a few healthy volunteers, and the blood from each volunteer was fractionated into CD4 and CD8 T cells and subsequently into four differentiation subsets. Around 130 ml of peripheral blood was drawn per donor, and PBMC were isolated by Ficoll-Paque PLUS density-gradient centrifugation. After sorting, cells were lysed in RLT buffer, RNA was extracted using a Qiagen RNeasy kit, and the extracted RNA was stored at -80 degrees C.

Receptor amplification or capture employed UMI-ligation and nested PCR. The beta constant-region primer was an equimolar mix of two oligonucleotides covering both TRBC1 and TRBC2. A single-stranded oligonucleotide bearing the SP2 primer plus a 12-nucleotide UMI was ligated onto the 3' end of the cDNA by T4 RNA ligase 1. Four rounds of PCR were used to amplify ligated cDNA, with nested alpha and beta constant-region primers being used together with the SP2 primer. Incubation of the ligation reaction was carried out at 16 degrees C for about 20-24 hours. PCR2 was usually performed as a SYBR Green qPCR and halted at a preset threshold so that over-amplification would not occur. Apart from the first purification, every purification step used Agencourt AMPure XP magnetic beads. Libraries were quantified by Qubit and checked on a TapeStation, with a main peak expected near 650 bp. Pooled libraries were sequenced on an Illumina MiSeq using v2 2x251 paired-end kits, and typically roughly 1-2.2 million reads were obtained per sample. Libraries were pooled at approximately 4 nM per sample, and roughly 5-7.5% PhiX was added to improve cluster recognition. As for the original processing: FASTQ reads processed by Demultiplexor were assigned V and J genes by Decombinator through tag matching that tolerated a single base-pair mismatch. Collapsinator relied on UMIs to fix sequencing errors as well as frequency errors caused by PCR heterogeneity. TCRs were translated and CDR3s were extracted from the conserved cysteine to the FGXG phenylalanine by CDR3Translator, with non-productive sequences being flagged. Gini, Shannon entropy and inverse Simpson indices were computed after subsampling the repertoires to the same number of UMI-defined TCRs. Within the linear range, a power law was fitted by maximum likelihood to the distributions of clonotype abundance. Similar UMI counts, unique TCR numbers and clonal distributions were obtained with the pipeline and with MIGEC on one naive CD8 sample. One analysis removed from the naive repertoire any naive TCRs that were also present in any memory subset from the same donor. The repertoires were searched for 7,000 to 8,000 CMV-associated CDR3 sequences that had been compiled from VDJdb and a published dataset. The public reads were run again by TCRdb, first through fastp at Q25 and then through MiXCR, and only productive beta chains were kept. Duplicate CDR3 protein sequences are folded into a single record with the most common DNA and genes. These V and J calls rely on TCRdb rather than the paper's analysis. Present in this sample are 140,000 to 150,000 distinct CDR3 sequences, about 18% of which were seen just once. Together, the top ten hold about 0.14% of the sample.

The sequence was collected from a human donor in good health. The sequenced sample was naive CD4+ T cells from blood. This specimen's cell subset or site label, per the study, means: naive T cells, CD45RA high CD27+. The chain was built from TRBV14 and TRBJ2-7; no D gene is confidently identified. The bases are TGTGCCAGCAGCCAAGAGAGAGCTTCTTCCTACGAGCAGTACTTC. Its protein product is CASSQERASSYEQYF.